This is a list of T cell receptor beta chains from one sample in a study of blood T cells in healthy people across ages. TCRdb passed the 5' RACE reads through MiXCR, listing each CDR3 protein once. The sample shows about 570,000 distinct CDR3 sequences, 25% to 30% of them seen only once. The material sequenced was blood. The receptor set was obtained from a woman in her 70s in good health. The CDR3 runs from the conserved cysteine through the conserved F or W. A D gene is named only where the DNA matches it firmly. Clone size is not always given. Where it is, it says once, few, many or a class for expanded clones.

d_call clone_size j_call v_call cdr3_aa cdr3_nt
. . TRBJ2-5 TRBV20-1 CSAFPVWGETQYF TGCAGTGCTTTCCCGGTCTGGGGTGAGACCCAGTACTTC
. few TRBJ2-5 TRBV12-5 CASGTVETQYF TGTGCTAGTGGTACCGTGGAGACCCAGTACTTC
. . TRBJ1-2 TRBV4-3 CASSPSIRRQGVSYGYTF TGCGCCAGCAGCCCCTCCATACGGCGGCAGGGAGTGAGCTATGGCTACACCTTC
. . TRBJ1-1 TRBV7-3 CASSQRDRNTEAFF TGTGCCAGCAGCCAACGGGACCGGAACACTGAAGCTTTCTTT
. . TRBJ2-3 TRBV7-6 CASSLRLAGLGSTDTRYF TGTGCCAGCAGCTTACGCTTGGCAGGGCTGGGGAGCACAGATACGCGGTATTTT
. . TRBJ2-2 TRBV20-1 CSARGSTGELFF TGCAGTGCTAGAGGGAGTACCGGGGAGCTGTTTTTT
TRBD1 . TRBJ1-1 TRBV27 CASSFRQGSTEAFF TGTGCCAGCAGTTTCCGACAGGGAAGCACTGAAGCTTTCTTT
. few TRBJ1-4 TRBV29-1 CSVGGPATNEKLFF TGCAGCGTTGGCGGTCCTGCAACTAATGAAAAACTGTTTTTT
. . TRBJ1-4 TRBV12-3/TRBV12-4 CASSFRSGATNEKLFF TGTGCCAGCAGTTTCCGATCGGGGGCAACTAATGAAAAACTGTTTTTT
TRBD2 few TRBJ2-3 TRBV5-1 CASSLGLAGDASTDTQYF TGCGCCAGCAGCTTGGGACTAGCGGGGGACGCTAGCACAGATACGCAGTATTTT
. . TRBJ1-1 TRBV20-1 CSIAGGTNTEAFF TGCAGTATTGCCGGGGGAACGAACACTGAAGCTTTCTTT
. . TRBJ1-5 TRBV20-1 CSAPKNRARREPQHF TGCAGTGCTCCTAAGAACAGGGCTCGCAGGGAGCCCCAGCATTTT
. few TRBJ2-5 TRBV6-2/TRBV6-3 CASSYSVQETQYF TGTGCCAGCAGTTACTCAGTTCAAGAGACCCAGTACTTC
. few TRBJ2-3 TRBV7-7 CASSGTSPGTQYF TGTGCTAGCAGCGGAACGAGCCCCGGGACGCAGTATTTT
. few TRBJ1-4 TRBV29-1 CSVPDNEKLFF TGCAGCGTTCCGGATAATGAAAAACTGTTTTTT
. . TRBJ1-3 TRBV19 CASSMVLDRINTIYF TGTGCCAGTAGTATGGTTCTTGACAGGATAAACACCATATATTTT
. few TRBJ2-3 TRBV19 CASRLDWSTDTQYF TGTGCCAGTAGGTTGGACTGGTCCACAGATACGCAGTATTTT
TRBD1 . TRBJ2-5 TRBV18 CASSPGTGDETQYF TGTGCCAGCTCACCCGGGACAGGGGACGAGACCCAGTACTTC
. few TRBJ1-1 TRBV7-9 CASSAGVNTEAFF TGTGCCAGCAGCGCCGGAGTGAACACTGAAGCTTTCTTT
TRBD2 . TRBJ2-5 TRBV9 CASSLEGTSSKETQYF TGTGCCAGCAGCTTAGAGGGGACTAGTAGCAAAGAGACCCAGTACTTC
. . TRBJ2-3 TRBV20-1 CSARSPQGGGLTDTQYF TGCAGTGCTAGATCACCACAGGGGGGGGGGCTAACAGATACGCAGTATTTT
TRBD1 few TRBJ1-2 TRBV27 CASSQRQGRVYGYTF TGTGCCAGCAGTCAACGACAGGGGCGGGTCTATGGCTACACCTTC
. . TRBJ1-4 TRBV2 CASSITRTEGKLFF TGTGCCAGCAGTATAACCCGGACTGAGGGAAAACTGTTTTTT
TRBD1 few TRBJ1-5 TRBV10-3 CATQGTGAISNQPQHF TGTGCCACCCAAGGGACAGGGGCGATTAGCAATCAGCCCCAGCATTTT
. many TRBJ2-5 TRBV5-6 CASSLTRGSEFF TGTGCCAGCAGCTTGACCCGGGGATCGGAGTTCTTC
. few TRBJ1-4 TRBV12-3/TRBV12-4 CASKQEPGNEKLFF TGTGCCAGCAAGCAAGAACCGGGGAATGAAAAACTGTTTTTT
. few TRBJ1-3 TRBV18 CASSPQGVTGNTIYF TGTGCCAGCTCCCCTCAGGGCGTAACTGGAAACACCATATATTTT
. few TRBJ1-1 TRBV29-1 CSVVTATPQKGFF TGCAGCGTTGTTACCGCTACCCCCCAGAAAGGTTTCTTT
TRBD1 few TRBJ1-1 TRBV7-2 CASSLTGGVNTEAFF TGTGCCAGCAGCTTAACAGGGGGCGTGAACACTGAAGCTTTCTTT
TRBD2 . TRBJ2-5 TRBV5-1 CASSLISLAGETQYF TGCGCCAGCAGCTTGATTTCCCTAGCGGGGGAGACCCAATACTTC
TRBD1 few TRBJ1-5 TRBV19 CASRDRGQPQHF TGTGCCAGTAGGGACAGGGGTCAGCCCCAGCATTTT
TRBD2 . TRBJ2-2 TRBV7-2 CASHIGGGAGTGELFF TGTGCCAGCCATATAGGCGGGGGGGCTGGCACCGGGGAGCTGTTTTTT
. few TRBJ2-4 TRBV6-2/TRBV6-3 CASSYVEVDGSRAKNIQYF TGTGCCAGCAGTTACGTAGAGGTTGACGGGAGTAGAGCCAAAAACATTCAGTACTTC
TRBD1 many TRBJ1-4 TRBV7-2 CASSTGQTTNEKLFF TGTGCCAGCAGCACGGGACAGACAACTAATGAAAAACTGTTTTTT
TRBD2 few TRBJ2-7 TRBV4-3 CASSFTRTRGQEQYF TGCGCCAGCAGCTTCACCCGGACTAGGGGCCAGGAGCAGTACTTC
TRBD2 . TRBJ2-7 TRBV7-6 CASGLAPGGEQYF TGTGCCAGCGGCTTAGCACCGGGAGGGGAGCAGTACTTC
TRBD1 . TRBJ1-1 TRBV5-1 CASSLWDRGTEASF TGCGCCAGCAGCTTGTGGGACAGGGGCACTGAAGCTTCCTTT
. few TRBJ1-2 TRBV2 CASSGTDFYGYTF TGTGCCAGCAGTGGGACGGACTTCTATGGCTACACCTTC
. . TRBJ1-1 TRBV12-5 CASASRKVGTTEAFF TGTGCTAGTGCCTCGAGGAAGGTGGGAACCACTGAAGCTTTCTTT
TRBD2 . TRBJ2-1 TRBV6-5 CASSRTSGGTNEQFF TGTGCCAGCAGTCGGACTAGCGGGGGGACGAATGAGCAGTTCTTC
. many TRBJ2-3 TRBV27 CASSPPASRDTQYF TGTGCCAGCAGTCCTCCCGCCTCGAGGGATACGCAGTATTTT
. many TRBJ2-5 TRBV4-2 CASSQEGARGPQETQYF TGTGCCAGCAGCCAAGAGGGGGCGCGGGGCCCACAAGAGACCCAGTACTTC
. few TRBJ1-4 TRBV3-1 CASSQTASSEKLFF TGTGCCAGCAGCCAGACAGCATCAAGTGAAAAACTGTTTTTT
TRBD1 . TRBJ1-1 TRBV20-1 CSARDPGGRGKTEAFF TGCAGTGCTAGAGACCCAGGGGGCAGGGGGAAAACTGAAGCTTTCTTT
. . TRBJ1-1 TRBV6-5 CASRAWVTMNTEAFF TGTGCCAGCAGGGCTTGGGTCACCATGAACACTGAAGCTTTCTTT
. . TRBJ2-7 TRBV7-2 CASSPRSGQTYEQYF TGTGCCAGCAGCCCGAGGTCCGGACAAACCTACGAGCAGTACTTC
TRBD1 few TRBJ1-1 TRBV6-6 CASSYRGQGAVEAFF TGTGCCAGCAGTTACAGAGGACAGGGGGCCGTTGAAGCTTTCTTT
. few TRBJ2-1 TRBV29-1 CSVETRGSYNEQFF TGCAGCGTTGAAACCAGGGGCTCCTACAATGAGCAGTTCTTC
TRBD2 . TRBJ2-3 TRBV10-3 CAISGTSGGDTQYF TGTGCCATCAGTGGAACTAGCGGGGGTGATACGCAGTATTTT
. . TRBJ2-5 TRBV4-3 CASSPGEKGEQYF TGCGCCAGCAGCCCCGGGGAGAAAGGAGAGCAGTACTTC
TRBD1 few TRBJ2-5 TRBV20-1 CSATEGAPETQYF TGCAGTGCTACAGAGGGGGCTCCAGAGACCCAGTACTTC
TRBD1 many TRBJ1-1 TRBV12-3/TRBV12-4 CASRGQLNTEAFF TGTGCCAGCAGGGGACAGCTGAACACTGAAGCTTTCTTT
. many TRBJ2-5 TRBV12-3/TRBV12-4 CASSLVGRLKQETQYF TGTGCCAGCAGTTTAGTGGGACGGCTAAAACAAGAGACCCAGTACTTC
. . TRBJ1-2 TRBV4-2 CASSHTGGLYGYTF TGTGCCAGCAGCCATACCGGGGGCCTCTATGGCTACACCTTC
TRBD2 few TRBJ2-1 TRBV4-2 CATRGGDNEQFF TGTGCCACACGGGGGGGGGACAATGAGCAGTTCTTC